The 17 T cell receptor beta chains presented below share a single source sample, sequenced in a study of cytomegalovirus exposure and HLA in healthy donors. 13 Jbeta primers and 60 Vbeta primers were used for the PCR. Assay: immunoSEQ multiplex PCR; the TCRdb copy retains only in-frame clones and omits some. The table has 75,000 to 100,000 clones, 70% to 80% seen once; the top ten hold 11%. Sequencing was done on a sample of PBMCs. Receptors were obtained from a man between 18 and 35 years old in good health and CMV-seropositive.

This chain uses TRBV4-1 with TRBJ2-2, with 7 positions matching TRBD1. V shed 1 base and J 7 bases; nucleotides not matched to a gene: 3. Germline V gives CDR1 MGHRA, CDR2 YSYEKL. The CDR3 contains 14 residues. This CDR3 reads CASSQGQGIGELFF. Here the CDR3 DNA reads TGCGCCAGCAGCCAAGGACAGGGCATCGGGGAGCTGTTTTTT.

This sequence joins TRBV6-1 and TRBJ2-7; D may be TRBD2 (5 bases). Per the germline V gene, CDR1 is MNHNS and CDR2 is SASEGT. This CDR3 spans 15 amino acids. Trimming shortened V by 1 base and J by 0 bases, and 10 bases separated the two germline ends. CDR3 sequence reads: CASSEGVSGSYEQYF. CDR3 coding DNA: TGTGCCAGCAGTGAAGGTGTAAGCGGCTCCTACGAGCAGTACTTC.

V gene TRBV5-4 combines with J gene TRBJ2-7; tentative D call: TRBD1 (5 bases). The germline V gene encodes CDR1 SGHNT and CDR2 YYREEE (reference sequence). The V end was cut by 3 bases, the J end by 5 bases, with 18 bases between. The CDR3 covers 15 residues. The CDR3 coding sequence is TGTGCCAGCAGCTCAACAGGTTTAGTCAGCGACGAGCAGTACTTC. This translates into CASSSTGLVSDEQYF.

The chain has TRBV5-4 and TRBJ2-3; unclear D gene. The germline V and J ends were trimmed by 3 bases and 1 base, with 3 bases remaining between them. This CDR3 comprises 12 residues. Germline lookup yields CDR1 SGHNT and CDR2 YYREEE (reference sequence). CDR3 residues: CASSSGTDTQYF. DNA for the CDR3: TGTGCCAGCAGCTCCGGCACAGATACGCAGTATTTT.

A note on this clone: The conserved phenylalanine or tryptophan is not found at the CDR3 terminus, so this likely reflects a read error. It is unclear where the CDR3 begins or ends on the DNA, so no DNA is shown, and the CDR3 is as TCRdb lists it. This sequence joins TRBV21-1 and TRBJ2-7; TRBD2 is taken as the D call from the table, unchecked against the DNA. TRBV21-1 is described as a pseudogene. The CDR3 spans 14 residues, counting both ends. The CDR3 here is CASRRQKDSYEQYL.

This rearrangement joins TRBV19 to TRBJ1-5; D unclear. V was clipped by 2 bases and J by 6 bases, with 23 bases between them. CDR1 and CDR2 from the germline V gene are LNHDA and SQIVND (reference sequence). The CDR3 runs to 18 residues. The CDR3 sequence: CASSIKRARGLAGQPQHF. CDR3 in DNA: TGTGCCAGTAGTATAAAACGGGCTAGAGGGCTCGCGGGTCAGCCCCAGCATTTT.

V is TRBV28 and J is TRBJ2-3; 7 nucleotides line up with TRBD1. This CDR3 has 17 amino acids. CDR1 and CDR2 from the germline V gene are MDHEN and SYDVKM. Unmatched junction bases numbered 13, after V lost 3 bases and J lost 4 bases. The CDR3 reads CASSFFGTAPRSDTQYF. The CDR3 coding sequence is TGTGCCAGCAGTTTCTTCGGGACAGCCCCTCGGTCAGATACGCAGTATTTT.

The chain employs TRBV27 and TRBJ1-6; no clear D gene. CDR3 size: 16 residues. Germline CDR1 and CDR2: MNHEY and SMNVEV (reference sequence). Trimming shortened V by 6 bases and J by 0 bases, and 12 bases separated the two germline ends. CDR3 sequence (DNA): TGTGCCAGCAGAACCGTCATGAGCTCCTATAATTCACCCCTCCACTTT. As protein: CASRTVMSSYNSPLHF.

The CDR3 DNA sequence: TGTGCCAGCTCACCCACCCACGAAGCCATGAAGCAGTTCTTC. Amino acids: CASSPTHEAMKQFF. The chain recombines TRBV18 with TRBJ2-1; the D is unclear. Between the trimmed V and J ends, which lost 3 bases and 11 bases, there was a span of 17 bases. Germline V gene sequence: CDR1 KGHSH, CDR2 LQKENI. The CDR3 loop spans 14 amino acids.

V usage is TRBV7-9 and J usage is TRBJ2-2; D unclear. Germline assignment: CDR1 SEHNR and CDR2 FQNEAQ (reference sequence). V gave up 7 bases and J gave up 0 bases, with 9 bases separating them. There are 14 residues in the CDR3. The chain's CDR3 is CASIRQANTGELFF. The CDR3, as DNA: TGTGCCAGCATCCGCCAGGCGAACACCGGGGAGCTGTTTTTT.

This chain joins TRBV6-5 and TRBJ1-2, with 9 nucleotides matching TRBD1. The CDR3 contains 15 residues. The V and J ends lost 5 bases and 4 bases, in that order; junction bases with no gene match: 8. Germline CDR1 MNHEY, CDR2 SVGAGI. CDR3 protein: CASSKGQGLFYGYTF. Here the CDR3 DNA reads TGTGCCAGCAGTAAAGGACAGGGGCTCTTCTATGGCTACACCTTC.

Here the CDR3 DNA reads TGTGCCAGCGGACAGGGATCCTACGAGCAGTACTTC. Residues: CASGQGSYEQYF. This rearrangement joins TRBV28 to TRBJ2-7; 8 positions agree with TRBD1. The V gene end was trimmed by 8 bases and the J gene end by 1 base; junction bases not matched to a gene: 1. The CDR3 is 12 amino acids. Germline V lookup: CDR1 MDHEN, CDR2 SYDVKM.

The J gene is TRBJ2-1, the V gene TRBV7-8, with D unclear. This CDR3 has 16 amino acids. The germline CDR1 and CDR2 sequences are SGHVS and FQNEAQ. With 6 bases removed from V and 0 bases from J, the gap between germline ends came to 15 bases. CDR3 sequence (DNA): TGTGCCAGCAGTCCCCTCGAGGTCAGCTCCTACAATGAGCAGTTCTTC. It specifies CASSPLEVSSYNEQFF.

This clone occurred many times. V usage is TRBV5-4 and J usage is TRBJ2-5; TRBD2 aligns across 13 bases. Germline values: CDR1 SGHNT, CDR2 YYREEE (reference sequence). CDR3 size: 16 residues. The J segment lost 1 base and the V segment lost 3 bases, leaving 3 bases of the junction unmatched. The CDR3, as DNA: TGTGCCAGCAGCTCGGGACTAGCGGGGCCCCAAGAGACCCAGTACTTC. Protein: CASSSGLAGPQETQYF. Full variable domain (rest looked up from reference TRBV5-4 and TRBJ2-5): ETGVTQSPTHLIKTRGQQVTLRCSSQSGHNTVSWYQQALGQGPQFIFQYYREEENGRGNFPPRFSGLQFPNYSSELNVNALELDDSALYLCASSSGLAGPQETQYFGPGTRLLVL.

V and J are TRBV5-1 and TRBJ1-4, with 11 bases lining up with TRBD1. The junction had 2 bases not matched to a gene; V was cut back by 5 bases and J by 5 bases. The CDR3 covers 14 residues. CDR1 is SGHRS and CDR2 is YFSETQ in the germline V gene. The CDR3 bases are TGCGCCAGCAGTTGGGACAGGGGGAATGAAAAACTGTTTTTT. Protein: CASSWDRGNEKLFF.

This clone was seen a few times. This sequence joins TRBV6-6 and TRBJ2-7; TRBD2 matches 7 bases. The J segment lost 7 bases and the V segment lost 6 bases, leaving 12 bases of the junction unmatched. The CDR3 extends over 14 amino acids. The V gene's germline CDR1 is MNHNY and CDR2 SVGAGI (reference sequence). Written as DNA, the CDR3 is TGTGCCAGCAGAGATCGTCGGGGGGTTGGGGAGCAGTACTTC. Its translation is CASRDRRGVGEQYF.

CDR3: CASSPRGTVDSNQPQHF. The DNA of the CDR3 is TGTGCCAGCTCACCCCGGGGGACAGTGGATAGCAATCAGCCCCAGCATTTT. The V and J genes are TRBV18 and TRBJ1-5; 7 positions match TRBD1. The CDR3 contains 17 residues. Germline values: CDR1 KGHSH, CDR2 LQKENI. Germline trimming cut 3 bases from V and 0 bases from J; bases unmatched to any gene: 8.